The clone carrying this TCR beta chain has a single count. Sequenced by immunoSEQ multiplex PCR; TCRdb stores in-frame clones only, minus some. The sample yields over 45,000 clones, 92% seen once. This record comes from a study of T cell changes during pregnancy in multiple sclerosis. Trimming removed 4 bases at V and 0 bases at J, with 7 bases between. Looked up from germline, CDR1 is SGHRS and CDR2 is YFSETQ. The CDR3 has 13 amino acids. The clonotype comes from a female donor in good health, enrolled as a control in a pregnancy study. This rearrangement joins TRBV5-1 to TRBJ1-1; D is ambiguous. Here the sequenced sample was peripheral blood, taken in the third trimester of pregnancy. The CDR3 loop reads CASSLYMNTEAFF. The CDR3 DNA reads as TGCGCCAGCAGCCTTTACATGAACACTGAAGCTTTCTTT. Variable domain in full (rest from reference TRBV5-1 and TRBJ1-1): KAGVTQTPRYLIKTRGQQVTLSCSPISGHRSVSWYQQTPGQGLQFLFEYFSETQRNKGNFPGRFSGRQFSNSRSEMNVSTLELGDSALYLCASSLYMNTEAFFGQGTRLTVV.